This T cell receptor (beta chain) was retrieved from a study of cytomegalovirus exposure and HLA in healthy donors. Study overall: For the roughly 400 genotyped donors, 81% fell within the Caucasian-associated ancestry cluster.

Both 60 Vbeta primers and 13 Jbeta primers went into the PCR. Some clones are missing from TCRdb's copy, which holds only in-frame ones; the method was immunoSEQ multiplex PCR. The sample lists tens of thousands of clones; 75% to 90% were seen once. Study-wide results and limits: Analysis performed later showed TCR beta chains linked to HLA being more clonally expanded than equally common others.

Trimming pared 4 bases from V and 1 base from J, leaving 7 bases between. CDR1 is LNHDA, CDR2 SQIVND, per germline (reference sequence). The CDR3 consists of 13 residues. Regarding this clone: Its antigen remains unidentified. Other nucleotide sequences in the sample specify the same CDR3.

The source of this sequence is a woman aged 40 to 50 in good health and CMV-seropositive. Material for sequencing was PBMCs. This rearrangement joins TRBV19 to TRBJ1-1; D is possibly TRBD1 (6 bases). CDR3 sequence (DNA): TGTGCCAGTAGTACGACAGGGAACACTGAAGCTTTCTTT. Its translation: CASSTTGNTEAFF.